These T cell receptor beta chains were read from a single sample in a study of OX40 agonist ivuxolimab in advanced cancers. Measured with immunoSEQ multiplex PCR; TCRdb has only the in-frame clones, and not every one. The sample gives about 79,000 clones, under 85% of which show up once; under 4% is in the top ten. The input for sequencing was CD4+ or CD8+ T cells sorted from blood, taken in a trial of the OX40 agonist ivuxolimab. The receptors here all came from an adult with an advanced solid tumor such as melanoma, head and neck, liver or kidney cancer. The CDR3 runs from the conserved cysteine through the conserved F or W. D genes are given only for firm matches. Clone size is given for some rows only: seen once, a few or many times, or a class if the clone is expanded.

v_gene	j_gene	d_gene	abundance	CDR3nt	CDR3aa
TRBV11-2	TRBJ2-3	.	.	TGTGCCAGCAGCTTCCAGGGGTACACAGATACGCAGTATTTT	CASSFQGYTDTQYF
TRBV6-6	TRBJ2-7	.	.	TGTGCCAGCAGGACGGGACCCGCCGAGAACGAGCAGTACTTC	CASRTGPAENEQYF
TRBV7-9	TRBJ2-7	TRBD1	once	TGTGCCAGCAGCTTAGAGGGGGCGAGCTCCTACGAGCAGTACTTC	CASSLEGASSYEQYF
TRBV6-1	TRBJ2-7	.	.	TGTGCCAGCAGTGAATTAGTCTACGAGCAGTACTTC	CASSELVYEQYF
TRBV2	TRBJ2-1	TRBD2	.	TGTGCCAGCAGTGGGGGAGCGGGAAGATTGAATGAGCAGTTCTTC	CASSGGAGRLNEQFF
TRBV27	TRBJ2-7	TRBD2	.	TGTGCCAGCAGCCGGGACTACGCCCGAGCCGAGCAGTACTTC	CASSRDYARAEQYF
TRBV19	TRBJ2-5	TRBD2	once	TGTGCCAGTAGTATTAGCGGGAGAGGGGTGGTTGAGACCCAGTACTTC	CASSISGRGVVETQYF
TRBV19	TRBJ2-1	.	once	TGTGCCAGTAGTCCCAAGCCTACTTCGACCTACAATGAGCAGTTCTTC	CASSPKPTSTYNEQFF
TRBV28	TRBJ2-1	.	.	TGTGCCAGCGTTGACAGCTACAATGAGCAGTTCTTC	CASVDSYNEQFF
TRBV5-1	TRBJ2-7	TRBD1	.	TGCGCCAGCAGCTCCGGGACAGGGTCCCACGAGCAGTACTTC	CASSSGTGSHEQYF
TRBV9	TRBJ1-3	.	.	TGTGCCAGCAGCGTAGGTCACTACTCTGGAAACACCATATATTTT	CASSVGHYSGNTIYF
TRBV5-1	TRBJ2-7	TRBD1	.	TGCGCCAGCAGGAAAACCGGGACAGGGGGCTCCGAGCAGTACTTC	CASRKTGTGGSEQYF
TRBV25-1	TRBJ2-5	TRBD2	.	TGTGCCAGCAGTGAGTTTGCGGGAGCAGGGGAGACCCAGTACTTC	CASSEFAGAGETQYF
TRBV28	TRBJ2-7	.	.	TGTGCCACCAGAGACCCGGGCGGAGCCTACGAGCAGTACTTC	CATRDPGGAYEQYF
TRBV18	TRBJ2-1	.	.	TGTGCCAGCTCACGACTCCCAGGCAATGAGCAGTTCTTC	CASSRLPGNEQFF
TRBV6-1	TRBJ1-1	.	.	TGTGCCAGCAGGGAGGAGGGGTTAAAGGGAGCTTTCTTT	CASREEGLKGAFF
TRBV9	TRBJ2-1	.	.	TGTGCCAGCAGCTACGGGGGAGAAGATGAGCAGTTCTTC	CASSYGGEDEQFF
TRBV2	TRBJ2-3	.	.	TGTGCCAGCGGGGCGGCAGATACGCAGTATTTT	CASGAADTQYF
TRBV27	TRBJ2-2	.	.	TGTGCCAGCAGTTTATCGGGACTCCCTCGGTCCGGGGAGCTGTTTTTT	CASSLSGLPRSGELFF
TRBV23-1	TRBJ2-1	TRBD1	.	TGCGCCAGCAGGGAACGGACAGGGGAGAATGAGCAGTTCTTC	CASRERTGENEQFF
TRBV10-3	TRBJ1-2	.	few	TGTGCCATCAGTGAGACACCAGACAGGAACCTGGGCTATGGCTACACCTTC	CAISETPDRNLGYGYTF
TRBV9	TRBJ2-1	.	once	TGTGCCAGCAGCGTATTAGGGGGTAGGCGGAATGAGCAGTTCTTC	CASSVLGGRRNEQFF